The sequence of this TCR beta chain was determined in a study of blood T cell repertoires in COVID-19. Study-level background: Whether acute or convalescent, the COVID-19 samples came from the United States, Italy and Spain. The analysed material was cDNA or gDNA that came from T cells, B-cell-depleted T cells, or PBMCs.

This clone was detected once. How the authors handled the data: Amplified reference gene primers provided the basis for estimating nucleated cell counts. Measured with immunoSEQ multiplex PCR; TCRdb has only the in-frame clones, and not every one. V and J calls and clone size are copied from that table; D and trimming were computed from the DNA. The sample lists over 150,000 clones, over 75% occurring once. CDR1 is MNHEY and CDR2 is SVGAGI in the germline V gene. Unmatched junction bases numbered 10, after V lost 7 bases and J lost 5 bases. The CDR3 is 15 residues long. The chain recombines TRBV6-5 with TRBJ2-1; 8 positions agree with TRBD2. Sample: peripheral blood. The clonotype was recovered from a woman in her fifties or sixties with acute or convalescent COVID-19. The CDR3 is CASTSPGLGDNEQFF. CDR3 nucleotide sequence: TGTGCCAGCACCTCCCCGGGACTAGGAGACAATGAGCAGTTCTTC.